This T cell receptor (beta chain) was observed in a study of T-cell reconstitution after alpha-beta-depleted transplantation in children. This clonotype was found a few times. Its cognate antigen is unknown. Notes on the study in general: From newly produced T cells came most of the T-cell counts and diversity one year after transplant. It was reported that alpha-beta T cells came from several hundred expanded graft clones (about two months after transplant).

Per the germline V gene, CDR1 is DFQATT and CDR2 is SNEGSKA (reference sequence). The CDR3 is 13 residues long. Deletions cut 5 bases from V and 2 bases from J, with 10 bases between. Molecular barcoding with unique molecular identifiers was used for the TCRbeta library. TCRdb itself ran the PCR reads through MiXCR, one entry per CDR3 protein. The sample lists 250,000 to 300,000 distinct CDR3 sequences, around 7.1% occurring once. This sample comprised peripheral blood, obtained 360 days after TCRalphabeta/CD19-depleted stem cell transplant. This rearrangement joins TRBV20-1 to TRBJ1-5, with D possibly being TRBD1 (6 bases). This sequence was found in a female patient under 10 years old who had a stem cell transplant for Fanconi anemia, so the T cells may come from the graft donor. This CDR3 is CSAEQGRNQPQHF. CDR3 DNA: TGCAGTGCTGAACAGGGACGCAATCAGCCCCAGCATTTT.